This T cell receptor (beta chain) was sequenced in a study of blood T cell repertoires in COVID-19. V shed 6 bases and J shed 0 bases, with 9 bases lying between them. CDR1 is MNHNY, CDR2 SVGAGI, per germline (reference sequence). CDR3 length: 14 amino acids. Assay: immunoSEQ multiplex PCR; the TCRdb copy retains only in-frame clones and omits some. Found here are some 99,000 clones, 90% of them singletons; the top ten hold about 1%. The sequenced sample was peripheral blood. The chain uses TRBV6-6 and TRBJ1-3; tentative D call: TRBD1 (5 bases). The source is a human donor in a cohort sampled during active COVID-19. Written as DNA, the CDR3 is TGTGCCAGCAGGATAGGGGACTCTGGAAACACCATATATTTT. It encodes CASRIGDSGNTIYF.